This T cell receptor beta chain comes out of a study of early T cells in non-severe SARS-CoV-2 infection. Looking at the study overall: Bulk RNA from unsorted whole blood was sequenced; chains were unpaired.

This clonotype was counted many times. This CDR3 is 14 amino acids long. The germline V gene has CDR1 SQVTM and CDR2 ANQGSEA. Trimming cost V 7 bases and J 1 base, with 15 bases left between them. TCRdb re-analysed the 5' RACE reads in MiXCR, keeping a single row per CDR3 protein. The sample lists tens of thousands of distinct CDR3 sequences, nearly 10% occurring once. The chain uses TRBV29-1 and TRBJ2-3, with D possibly TRBD2 on 6 matching bases. The clonotype originates from an adult who was a healthcare worker with PCR-confirmed SARS-CoV-2 infection or an uninfected control (not recorded which). The sequenced material came from whole blood. In DNA, the CDR3 is TGCAGCGCCCCGAGGAGGGGTGGCACAGATACGCAGTATTTT. Its protein is CSAPRRGGTDTQYF.